The 3 T cell receptor beta chains listed next were all sequenced from one sample in a study of OX40 agonist ivuxolimab in advanced cancers. The assay was immunoSEQ multiplex PCR, and TCRdb's table has in-frame clones only and misses some. There are approximately 30,000 clones in the sample; approximately 86% occur only once, and 31% lies in the top ten. The sequencing used CD4+ or CD8+ T cells sorted from blood, collected in a trial of the OX40 agonist ivuxolimab. The receptor source for this set is an adult with an advanced solid tumor such as melanoma, head and neck, liver or kidney cancer.

The V and J genes are TRBV5-1 and TRBJ2-2, with 10 positions matching TRBD2. The CDR3 spans 15 residues. J was trimmed by 1 base and V by 3 bases; bases with no gene match: 0. Germline loops: CDR1 SGHRS, CDR2 YFSETQ. The CDR3 DNA reads TGCGCCAGCAGCTGGACTAGCGGGAACACCGGGGAGCTGTTTTTT. Encoded protein: CASSWTSGNTGELFF. Supplemented by reference TRBV5-1 and TRBJ2-2, the full variable domain reads KAGVTQTPRYLIKTRGQQVTLSCSPISGHRSVSWYQQTPGQGLQFLFEYFSETQRNKGNFPGRFSGRQFSNSRSEMNVSTLELGDSALYLCASSWTSGNTGELFFGEGSRLTVL.

The chain carries TRBV19 and TRBJ1-5, with TRBD1 matching 7 bases. The CDR3 has 14 residues. V was pared by 4 bases and J by 1 base, with 1 base of the junction left unmatched. Germline CDR1 is LNHDA and CDR2 is SQIVND (reference sequence). Here the CDR3 DNA reads TGTGCCAGTAGTACAGGGGGGAGCAATCAGCCCCAGCATTTT. It yields the protein CASSTGGSNQPQHF.

V is TRBV5-4 and J is TRBJ1-2, with D perhaps TRBD1 (6 bases). V was cut by 0 bases and J by 0 bases, with 15 bases left in between. Germline loops: CDR1 SGHNT, CDR2 YYREEE (reference sequence). The CDR3 sequence is 17 residues long. The CDR3 DNA reads TGTGCCAGCAGCTTGGTAGGGCAGGGGAAAGCTAACTATGGCTACACCTTC. Protein: CASSLVGQGKANYGYTF. The variable domain in full, completed from reference TRBV5-4 and TRBJ1-2, reads ETGVTQSPTHLIKTRGQQVTLRCSSQSGHNTVSWYQQALGQGPQFIFQYYREEENGRGNFPPRFSGLQFPNYSSELNVNALELDDSALYLCASSLVGQGKANYGYTFGSGTRLTVV.